What follows is one TCR beta chain and its context. The entry originates in a study of cytomegalovirus exposure and HLA in healthy donors. Primers: 60 Vbeta forward and 13 Jbeta reverse. The assay was immunoSEQ multiplex PCR, and TCRdb's table has in-frame clones only and misses some. Of under 200,000 clones listed, approximately 85% are singletons. The sequenced sample consisted of PBMCs. The clonotype comes from a woman between 45 and 65 years old in good health and CMV-seronegative.

The CDR3 here is CASSDQRGSYNEQFF. CDR3 in DNA: TGCGCCAGCAGCGACCAGCGAGGTTCCTACAATGAGCAGTTCTTC. The chain uses TRBV4-1 and TRBJ2-1; D call uncertain. This CDR3 contains 15 residues. Germline V CDR1 and CDR2: MGHRA, YSYEKL. V lost 5 bases and J 1 base, leaving 12 bases between the germline ends.